The clone carrying this T cell receptor beta chain was observed many times. Its antigen is unidentified. cDNA libraries for TCR alpha and TCR beta, carrying sample barcodes and UMIs, came from 5'RACE with constant-segment primers. TCRdb re-derived calls from the 5' RACE reads in MiXCR, one entry per CDR3 protein. The top ten clones hold approximately 8.1% of a sample with approximately 560,000 distinct CDR3 sequences, 17% of them seen once. This CDR3 has 14 residues. V lost 0 bases and J 1 base, leaving 2 bases between the germline ends. Germline CDR1 and CDR2: SGHKS and YYEKEE (reference sequence). This entry comes from a study of T-cell memory formation after mild COVID-19. In the study overall: Clusters of TCRs were largely donor specific. Study findings and constraints: Some SARS-CoV-2-responding clones were already detected in memory before infection.

This chain connects TRBV5-5 to TRBJ1-6; D remains ambiguous. The sequencing input was PBMCs or a T cell subset sorted from them (not recorded which). This sequence was found in an adult woman who had mild COVID-19 (a few samples of this study predate the infection). Cell type and time point are not known. CDR3 sequence reads: CASSLASYNSPLHF. In DNA, the CDR3 is TGTGCCAGCAGCTTGGCGTCCTATAATTCACCCCTCCACTTT.